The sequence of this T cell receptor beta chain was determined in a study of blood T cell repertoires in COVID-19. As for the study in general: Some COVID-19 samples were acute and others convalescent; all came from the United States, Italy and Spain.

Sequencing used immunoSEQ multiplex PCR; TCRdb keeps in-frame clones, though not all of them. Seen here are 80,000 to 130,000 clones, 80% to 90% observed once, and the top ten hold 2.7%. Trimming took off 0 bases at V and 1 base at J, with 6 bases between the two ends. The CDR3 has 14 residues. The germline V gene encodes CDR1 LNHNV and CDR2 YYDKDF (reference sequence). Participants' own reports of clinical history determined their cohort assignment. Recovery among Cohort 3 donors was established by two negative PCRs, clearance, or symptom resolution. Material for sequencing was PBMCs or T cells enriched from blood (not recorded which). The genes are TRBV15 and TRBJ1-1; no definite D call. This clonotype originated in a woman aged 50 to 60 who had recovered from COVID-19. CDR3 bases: TGTGCCACCAGCAGAGAAAACTGGAACACTGAAGCTTTCTTT. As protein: CATSRENWNTEAFF.